This T cell receptor beta chain was captured by sequencing in a study of blood T cells in healthy people across ages. Donors each provided about 10 milliliters of peripheral blood. V lost 1 base, J lost 7 bases, and 2 bases stayed unmatched. Germline CDR1 SEHNR, CDR2 FQNEAQ (reference sequence). The CDR3 contains 15 residues. The second PCR ran about 6 to 12 cycles with a sample-barcoded 5' primer and J-beta primers. From the 5' RACE reads, TCRdb called clonotypes with MiXCR, one entry per CDR3 protein. The sample consists of about 930,000 distinct CDR3 sequences, approximately 32% of them appearing once. This clonotype was counted ten times or more. The same sample was also used in a study of T cells of mothers and their children.

The source material was blood. The source of this sequence is a woman in her thirties or forties in good health. The rearrangement joins TRBV7-9 to TRBJ1-6, with 9 bases lining up with TRBD1. The CDR3 protein is CASSLVGTGNSPLHF. The CDR3 nucleotides read TGTGCCAGCAGCTTAGTGGGGACAGGGAATTCACCCCTCCACTTT.